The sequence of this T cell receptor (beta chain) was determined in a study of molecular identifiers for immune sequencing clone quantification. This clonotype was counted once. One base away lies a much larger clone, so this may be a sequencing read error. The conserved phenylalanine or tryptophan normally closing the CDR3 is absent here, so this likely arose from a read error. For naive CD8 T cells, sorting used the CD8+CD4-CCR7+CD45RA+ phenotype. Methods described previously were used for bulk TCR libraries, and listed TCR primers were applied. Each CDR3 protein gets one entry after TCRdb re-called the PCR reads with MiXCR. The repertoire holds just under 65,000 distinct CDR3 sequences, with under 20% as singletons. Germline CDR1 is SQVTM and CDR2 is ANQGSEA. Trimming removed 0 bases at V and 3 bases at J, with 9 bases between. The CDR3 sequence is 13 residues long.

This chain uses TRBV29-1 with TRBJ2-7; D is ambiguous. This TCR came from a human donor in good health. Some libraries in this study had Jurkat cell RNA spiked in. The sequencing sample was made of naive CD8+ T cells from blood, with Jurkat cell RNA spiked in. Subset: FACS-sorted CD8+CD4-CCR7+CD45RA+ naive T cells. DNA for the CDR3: TGCAGCGTTGAAGATCGGTACAGCTACGAGCAGTACCTC. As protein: CSVEDRYSYEQYL.